The clone carrying this T cell receptor beta chain was detected only a few times. The antigen remains unidentified. This CDR3 comprises 14 residues. CDR1 is SEHNR and CDR2 is FQNEAQ in the germline V gene (reference sequence). Trimming cost V 5 bases and J 4 bases; bases outside gene matches: 7. This specimen comes from a study of beta chain features in type 1 diabetes. Findings of the study overall: Among all four CD4+ subsets, Type 1 diabetes patients had TCRB CDR3s that were moderately but significantly shorter.

Of the isolated RNA, all was reverse transcribed, and so the sequenced material was expressed TCRB transcripts. Profiling relied on immunoSEQ multiplex PCR, and the TCRdb table lists in-frame clones only, not all of them. The sample holds about 60,000 clones, about 61% seen once. This chain links TRBV7-9 with TRBJ1-1; 7 nucleotides match TRBD1. The specimen sequenced was Tregs from blood. The source is a woman between 18 and 30 years old in good health. Here the CDR3 reads CASSRTGVATEAFF. CDR3 nucleotides: TGTGCCAGCAGCCGTACAGGGGTTGCCACTGAAGCTTTCTTT. Together with reference TRBV7-9 and TRBJ1-1, the CDR3 gives the full variable domain: DTGVSQNPRHKITKRGQNVTFRCDPISEHNRLYWYRQTLGQGPEFLTYFQNEAQLEKSRLLSDRFSAERPKGSFSTLEIQRTEQGDSAMYLCASSRTGVATEAFFGQGTRLTVV.